The source of this T cell receptor (beta chain) is a study of T cells and Merkel cell carcinoma outcomes. Whole-study findings and limits: Reportedly, T-cell repertoire with density predicts Merkel cell carcinoma outcomes.

Concerning this clone: Its antigen is still unknown.

Sequencing was performed with immunoSEQ multiplex PCR; in TCRdb, only in-frame clones are kept and a portion is missing. This table holds 15,000 to 17,000 clones, about 87% found once. V lost 3 bases and J lost 4; bases outside the gene matches: 3. CDR3 length: 14 amino acids. CDR1 is MNHEY and CDR2 is SMNVEV in the germline V gene (reference sequence). This rearrangement joins TRBV27 to TRBJ1-1, with 9 bases aligning to TRBD1. This sequence originates from a human donor with Merkel cell carcinoma. The sample comprised tumor tissue from Merkel cell carcinoma. As DNA, the CDR3 is TGTGCCAGCAGTTTCGACAGGGGGGTCACTGAAGCTTTCTTT. Translated: CASSFDRGVTEAFF.